The sequence of this T cell receptor (beta chain) was determined in a study of blood T cell repertoires in COVID-19 (dated by TCRdb to about 2020). About the investigation overall: Collaborator samples came from the United States, Italy and Spain and covered acute and convalescent phases of COVID-19. The samples were drawn from two sources: the first 160 participants of the ongoing ImmuneRACE study, and over 1,000 subjects contributed by 6 global collaborators. HLA class I and class II types, where available, came from metadata supplied by the sample provider rather than from assay-based typing. The sample metadata nearly always contained a de-identified subject ID, COVID-19 status, age in years and sex. The repertoires were released in a freely available public database meant as a resource for research on the immune response to SARS-CoV-2. The prospective study material was composed of cDNA or gDNA derived from T cells, B-cell-depleted T cells, or PBMCs. The dataset comprised deeply sampled blood TCRbeta repertoires from subjects exposed to, actively infected with, or recovered from COVID-19. Findings and caveats that apply to the study as a whole: The quantity of clinical and demographic metadata differed by source and by participant and was supplied without curation.

TCRbeta CDR3 regions were amplified from genomic DNA using the immunoSEQ Assay, a bias-controlled multiplex PCR. The original pipeline was this. The number of nucleated cells in each sample was estimated from the amplification of reference gene primers within the assay. Sequence reads were collapsed and filtered to measure the absolute abundance of every unique TCRbeta CDR3 rearrangement. For each sample, productive Simpson clonality was calculated as the square root of Simpson's diversity index across productive rearrangements. In its TCRdb copy, this immuneACCESS table keeps in-frame sequences only and misses some clones. Where compared with another copy, unresolved V genes explain less than half of these, and the others have no known cause. V and J calls and clone size are copied from that table; D and trimming were computed from the DNA. A total of 150,000 to 200,000 clones appear in this sample, more than 85% of them only once. The ten most abundant clones make up less than 2% of the sample.

The junction shows trimming of 0 bases on V and 0 bases on J, and the gene matches do not reach 5 bases of it. CDR1 SGDLS and CDR2 YYNGEE were looked up in the germline V gene. Taken from cysteine to phenylalanine, the CDR3 has 16 residues. This entry keeps only the CDR3 DNA: 48 bases, framed from base 1. As concerns this clone: No antigen is known for it. No much larger clone exists at a distance of one base, and base qualities are not known.

In Seattle, one collaborating source enrolled patients while the infection was active and tracked those patients longitudinally over the course of disease. The collaborating institutions used their own protocols to collect whole blood in K2EDTA tubes. For TCRbeta analysis, collaborator samples were shipped as frozen whole blood, as isolated PBMCs, or as DNA extracted from either sample type. This clonotype was sampled from a woman in her fifties or sixties with COVID-19, enrolled during active disease. Recombination connected TRBV9 to TRBJ1-1; the central 7 bases match TRBD1. The sample consisted of peripheral blood. The CDR3 corresponds to CASSVATGEMNTEAFF. Read as DNA, the sequence is TGTGCCAGCAGCGTAGCTACAGGGGAAATGAACACTGAAGCTTTCTTT.